Below are 17 T cell receptor beta chains sequenced from a single sample in a study of T-cell reconstitution after alpha-beta-depleted transplantation in children. A library of TCRbeta sequences, prepared with unique molecular identifiers, was generated. TCRdb analysed the PCR reads with MiXCR anew, one entry per CDR3 protein. Of about 98,000 distinct CDR3 sequences in the sample, roughly 6% were seen once. The sequencing used PBMCs, mostly from graft donor cells, collected 60 days after TCRalphabeta/CD19-depleted stem cell transplant. The receptors were gathered from a female patient aged 2-9 years who had a stem cell transplant for Fanconi anemia, so the T cells may come from the graft donor.

This rearrangement joins TRBV7-2 to TRBJ2-5, with a tentative D call TRBD2 (6 bases). V was shortened by 4 bases and J by 3 bases, with 12 bases between the two germline ends. The CDR3 is made up of 14 amino acids. Germline loops: CDR1 SGHTA, CDR2 FQGNSA. Here the CDR3 DNA reads TGTGCCAGCAGCTCCCGGGAGTCGGAAGAGACCCAGTACTTC. It translates to CASSSRESEETQYF.

This clonotype was seen ten or more times. This chain links TRBV5-1 with TRBJ2-7; possible D gene TRBD2, 5 bases. The CDR3 runs to 12 residues. Trimming shortened V by 0 bases and J by 7 bases, and 8 bases separated the two germline ends. Germline CDR1 reads SGHRS; CDR2 reads YFSETQ. In DNA form, the CDR3 reads TGCGCCAGCAGCTTGGTTGGACTTGAGCAGTACTTC. It yields the protein CASSLVGLEQYF.

This clonotype was seen at least ten times. The chain employs TRBV5-1 and TRBJ2-7, with 8 bases lining up with TRBD2. V lost 4 bases, J lost 3 bases, and 15 bases stayed unmatched. Germline V lookup: CDR1 SGHRS, CDR2 YFSETQ. This CDR3 has 17 residues. The CDR3 bases are TGCGCCAGCAGCAGATCTAGCGGGCCTAAAATAATCTACGAGCAGTACTTC. It codes for CASSRSSGPKIIYEQYF.

This clonotype came up a few times. The chain is built from TRBV19 and TRBJ1-5; D uncertain. CDR3 size: 14 residues. Looked up from germline, CDR1 is LNHDA and CDR2 is SQIVND (reference sequence). V lost 5 bases to trimming and J lost 4 bases, with 12 bases between them. The CDR3 bases are TGTGCCAGTAGTCTTTCTACGGGTAATCAGCCCCAGCATTTT. This translates into CASSLSTGNQPQHF.

At least ten counts were recorded for this clonotype. This chain links TRBV20-1 with TRBJ2-3; the match to TRBD2 covers 8 bases. The CDR3 runs to 15 residues. The V and J ends lost 0 bases and 4 bases, in that order; junction bases with no gene match: 6. Germline assignment: CDR1 DFQATT and CDR2 SNEGSKA (reference sequence). Here the CDR3 reads CSARDSGRAPDTQYF. As DNA, the CDR3 is TGCAGTGCTAGAGATTCCGGGAGGGCCCCAGATACGCAGTATTTT.

The chain couples TRBV7-8 to TRBJ2-2; 7 nucleotides agree with TRBD2. The CDR3 has 13 amino acids. V was clipped by 5 bases and J by 5 bases; unmatched bases: 2. In germline, CDR1 is SGHVS, CDR2 FQNEAQ. The CDR3 coding sequence is TGTGCCAGCAGCCCGCGGGAGACCGGGGAGCTGTTTTTT. This translates into CASSPRETGELFF.

The rearrangement uses TRBV14 and TRBJ2-3; 11 bases align to TRBD2. This CDR3 has 15 residues. Losses at the gene ends were 2 bases for V and 6 bases for J; bases not matched to a gene: 4. Germline values: CDR1 SGHDN, CDR2 FVKESK. CDR3 DNA sequence: TGTGCCAGCAGCCAAACTAGCGGGGGTGCGGATACGCAGTATTTT. It translates to CASSQTSGGADTQYF.

The sample holds many counts of this clonotype. The chain employs TRBV6-2 or TRBV6-3 and TRBJ2-3; 7 nucleotides line up with TRBD2. The V gene end was trimmed by 2 bases and the J gene end by 5 bases; junction bases not matched to a gene: 4. Per germline, CDR1 MNHEY and CDR2 SVGEGT. The CDR3 contains 14 residues. The CDR3 is CASSYSGVEDTQYF. Written as DNA, the CDR3 is TGTGCCAGCAGTTACAGCGGGGTGGAAGATACGCAGTATTTT.

The CDR3 reads CASSRIVGSGGGATDTQYF. DNA of the CDR3: TGTGCCAGCAGCCGTATTGTGGGGAGTGGCGGGGGGGCTACAGATACGCAGTATTTT. The V gene is TRBV7-8, the J gene TRBJ2-3, with TRBD2 matching over 9 bases. The CDR3 totals 19 residues. Germline assignment: CDR1 SGHVS and CDR2 FQNEAQ. The junction had 18 bases not matched to a gene; V was cut back by 5 bases and J by 3 bases. Drawing the rest from reference TRBV7-8 and TRBJ2-3, the complete variable domain is GAGVSQSPRYKVAKRGQDVALRCDPISGHVSLFWYQQALGQGPEFLTYFQNEAQLDKSGLPSDRFFAERPEGSVSTLKIQRTQQEDSAVYLCASSRIVGSGGGATDTQYFGPGTRLTVL.

This clonotype was picked up many times. The chain carries TRBV20-1 and TRBJ2-5; 8 bases fit TRBD1. The CDR3 length is 14 residues. The junction had 5 bases not matched to a gene; V was cut back by 3 bases and J by 2 bases. Germline V CDR1 and CDR2: DFQATT, SNEGSKA (reference sequence). The CDR3 DNA reads TGCAGTGCTAGCCACGGACAGGGTCAAGAGACCCAGTACTTC. Translated, it gives CSASHGQGQETQYF.

This clonotype was found a few times. The V and J genes are TRBV28 and TRBJ1-2; the match to TRBD1 covers 10 bases. Germline trimming cut 3 bases from V and 7 bases from J; bases unmatched to any gene: 5. The CDR3 consists of 14 residues. CDR1 and CDR2 from the germline V gene are MDHEN and SYDVKM. CDR3 in amino acids: CASSFYDRGPGYTF. The DNA for the CDR3 is TGTGCCAGCAGTTTCTACGACAGGGGGCCTGGCTACACCTTC.

In this sample, this clonotype turned up many times. V is TRBV28 and J is TRBJ2-7; D gene uncertain. This CDR3 region has 14 residues. The germline V gene encodes CDR1 MDHEN and CDR2 SYDVKM. With 2 bases removed from V and 3 bases from J, the gap between germline ends came to 11 bases. The CDR3, as DNA: TGTGCCAGCAGTTTACAAATTTGGAGCTACGAGCAGTACTTC. Its translation: CASSLQIWSYEQYF.

The V and J genes are TRBV7-3 and TRBJ2-7; the match to TRBD1 covers 7 bases. Germline V gene data show CDR1 as SGHTA and CDR2 as FQGTGA. J gave up 0 bases and V 5 bases, and 13 bases lay outside the gene matches. CDR3 length: 17 residues. The CDR3 sequence: CASSLSRTGVDSYEQYF. The CDR3 bases are TGTGCCAGCAGCCTATCCCGAACAGGGGTGGACTCCTACGAGCAGTACTTC.

This clonotype was observed many times. The J gene is TRBJ2-1, the V gene TRBV5-1; 9 bases align to TRBD1. The ends lost 5 bases at V and 6 bases at J; junction bases unmatched: 12. CDR1 SGHRS and CDR2 YFSETQ come from the germline V gene. The CDR3 extends over 16 amino acids. The CDR3 region has the DNA TGCGCCAGCAGTCCCCCCACAGGGGGCGTAGTCAATGAGCAGTTCTTC. Amino acids: CASSPPTGGVVNEQFF. Full variable domain (rest looked up from reference TRBV5-1 and TRBJ2-1): KAGVTQTPRYLIKTRGQQVTLSCSPISGHRSVSWYQQTPGQGLQFLFEYFSETQRNKGNFPGRFSGRQFSNSRSEMNVSTLELGDSALYLCASSPPTGGVVNEQFFGPGTRLTVL.

The table lists this clonotype with a few counts. This chain uses TRBV21-1 with TRBJ2-7; the tabulated D call, TRBD1, remains unverified against the DNA. TRBV21-1 is assigned pseudogene status. This CDR3 is 17 amino acids long. The CDR3 DNA reads as TGTGCCAGCAGCAAAAGCGGGACAGGGGGCGCTTCCTACGAGCAGTACTTC. It specifies CASSKSGTGGASYEQYF.

This clonotype was counted many times. CDR3 in DNA: TGTGCCAGCAGCCGCGGACAGGGAGGAGTGACTAATGAAAAACTGTTTTTT. This gives the protein CASSRGQGGVTNEKLFF. V gene TRBV12-3 or TRBV12-4 combines with J gene TRBJ1-4; 8 bases line up with TRBD1. CDR3 length equals 17 residues. V trimming: 6 bases; J trimming: 2 bases; junction bases outside the gene matches: 11.

This clonotype was seen at least ten times. The genes are TRBV3-1 and TRBJ2-7; the D is unclear. The ends were cut back, 2 bases at V and 2 bases at J, with 10 bases in the middle. Germline loops: CDR1 LGHDT, CDR2 YNNKEL (reference sequence). This CDR3 spans 14 amino acids. CDR3 bases: TGTGCCAGCAGCCAAATGTATGGGGCCTACGAGCAGTACTTC. This codes for CASSQMYGAYEQYF.